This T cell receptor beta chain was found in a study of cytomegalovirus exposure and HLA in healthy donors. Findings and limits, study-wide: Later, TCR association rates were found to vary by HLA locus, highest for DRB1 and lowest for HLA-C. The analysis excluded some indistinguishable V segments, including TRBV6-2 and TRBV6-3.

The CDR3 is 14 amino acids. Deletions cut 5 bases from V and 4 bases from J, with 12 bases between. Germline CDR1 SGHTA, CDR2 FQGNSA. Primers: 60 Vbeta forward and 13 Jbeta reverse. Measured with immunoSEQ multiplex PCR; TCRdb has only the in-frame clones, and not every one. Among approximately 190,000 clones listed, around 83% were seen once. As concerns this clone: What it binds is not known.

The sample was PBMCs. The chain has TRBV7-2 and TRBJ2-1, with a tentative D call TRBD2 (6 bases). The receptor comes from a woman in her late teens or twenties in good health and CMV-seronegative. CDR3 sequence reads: CASSRSEGYNEQFF. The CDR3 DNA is TGTGCCAGCAGCCGATCGGAGGGTTACAATGAGCAGTTCTTC.